Below, one TCR beta chain is given with its context. This record belongs to a study of shared clonotypes between healthy human individuals. The CDR3 contains 14 residues. The junction had 7 bases not matched to a gene; V was cut back by 2 bases and J by 7 bases. Germline values: CDR1 MRHNA, CDR2 SNTAGT. TCRdb keeps only in-frame clones here, not all; method: immunoSEQ multiplex PCR. Among over 100,000 clones listed, 68% were seen once. The gene calls are TRBV6-4 and TRBJ1-2; 7 bases fit TRBD1. The sequencing input was memory CD8+ T cells sorted from blood. The subset is: CD45RO+ cells pooled with CCR7-negative TemRA cells. This TCR was sampled from a woman younger than 45 in good health. CDR3 in amino acids: CASSDLQGTGGYTF. The CDR3 coding sequence is TGTGCCAGCAGTGACCTACAGGGGACTGGTGGCTACACCTTC.